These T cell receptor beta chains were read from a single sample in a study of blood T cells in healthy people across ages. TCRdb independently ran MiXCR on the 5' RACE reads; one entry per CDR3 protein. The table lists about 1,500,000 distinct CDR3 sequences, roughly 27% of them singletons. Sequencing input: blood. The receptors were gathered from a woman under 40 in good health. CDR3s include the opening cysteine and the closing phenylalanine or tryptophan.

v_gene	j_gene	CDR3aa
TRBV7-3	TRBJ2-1	CASSLRGGPFNEQFF
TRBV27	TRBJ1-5	CASRTSGTGFGQPQHF
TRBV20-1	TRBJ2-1	CSARPFTSGGAGDEQFF
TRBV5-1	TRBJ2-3	CASTLTDRGTQYF
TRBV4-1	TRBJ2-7	CASSLSPGLTYEQYF
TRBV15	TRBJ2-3	CATSRAGTDTQYF
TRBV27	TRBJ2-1	CTSSYIDQTYNEQFF
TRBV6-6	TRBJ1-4	CASSYKMGQGGGKLFF
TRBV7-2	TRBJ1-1	CASRLSQGAVTEAFF
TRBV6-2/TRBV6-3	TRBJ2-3	CASSYPGGTSTDTQYF
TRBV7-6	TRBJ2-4	CASSLAPNNEQYF
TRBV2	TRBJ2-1	CASSGVNQASYNEQFF
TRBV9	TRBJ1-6	CACSVALSSYNSPLHF
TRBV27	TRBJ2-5	CASSQFRGGETQYF
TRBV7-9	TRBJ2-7	CASSPAGGQDEQYF
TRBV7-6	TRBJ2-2	CASSLMRPGGPGELFF
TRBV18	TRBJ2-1	CASSPASGTNNEQFF
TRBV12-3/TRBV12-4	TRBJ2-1	CASSFDVGSEQFF
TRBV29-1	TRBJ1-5	CSVLTGDSNQPQHF
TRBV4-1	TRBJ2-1	CASSQDPPPREQFF
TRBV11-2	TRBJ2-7	CASSYRDRDGWGGSEQYF
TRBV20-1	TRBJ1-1	CSARARGLRTEAFF
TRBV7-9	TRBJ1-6	CASSREGNSPLHF
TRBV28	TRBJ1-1	CASSPSPNTEAFF
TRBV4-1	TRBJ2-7	CASSQVFGEEQYF
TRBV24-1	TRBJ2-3	CATSDFRDREDTQYF
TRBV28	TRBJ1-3	CATLPLDRGHYNTIYF
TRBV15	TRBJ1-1	CATSAQGGFGTEAFF
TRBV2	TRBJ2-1	CASSERSLNEQFF
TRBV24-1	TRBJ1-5	CATSDLKNRGDQPQHF
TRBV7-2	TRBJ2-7	CTSSRVTGVYEQYF
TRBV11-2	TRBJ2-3	CASSLLGQGADMQYF
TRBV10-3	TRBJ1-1	CAISGIPRNTEAFF
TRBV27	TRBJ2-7	CASSPIPGTGPLEQYF
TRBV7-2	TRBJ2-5	CASGFRVEQTQYF
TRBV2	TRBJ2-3	CASSADSPRGTDTQYF
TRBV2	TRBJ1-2	CASRMTGGLYGYTF
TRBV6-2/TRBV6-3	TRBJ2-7	CASSYSRQNYEQYF
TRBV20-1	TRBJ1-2	CSASAGVGYTF
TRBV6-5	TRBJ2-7	CASSYRMTGTGGEQYF
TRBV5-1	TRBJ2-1	CASSVPGLAGGDEQFF
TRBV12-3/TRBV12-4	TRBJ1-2	CTSSFVLSGYTF
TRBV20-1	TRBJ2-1	CSASPGLAAEQFF
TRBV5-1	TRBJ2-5	CASGLGYGTQGTQYF
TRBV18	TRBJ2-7	CASSPTGGHPYEQYF
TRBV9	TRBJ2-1	CASSPMTGGGGYNEQFF